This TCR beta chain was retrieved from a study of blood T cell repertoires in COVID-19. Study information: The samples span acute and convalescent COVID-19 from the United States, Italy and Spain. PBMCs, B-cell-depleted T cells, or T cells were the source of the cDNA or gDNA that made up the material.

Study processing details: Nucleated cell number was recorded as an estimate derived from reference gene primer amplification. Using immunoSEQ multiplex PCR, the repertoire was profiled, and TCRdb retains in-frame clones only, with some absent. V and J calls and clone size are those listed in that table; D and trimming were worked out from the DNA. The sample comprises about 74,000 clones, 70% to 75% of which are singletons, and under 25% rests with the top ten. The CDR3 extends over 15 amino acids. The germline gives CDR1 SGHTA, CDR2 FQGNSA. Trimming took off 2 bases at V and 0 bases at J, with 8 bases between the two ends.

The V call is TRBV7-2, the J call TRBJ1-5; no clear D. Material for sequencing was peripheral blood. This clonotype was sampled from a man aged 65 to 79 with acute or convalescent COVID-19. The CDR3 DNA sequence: TGTGCCAGCAGCTTACTCCGACTTAGCAATCAGCCCCAGCATTTT. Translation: CASSLLRLSNQPQHF.